One sample yielded the 30 T cell receptor beta chains listed below, sequenced in a study of blood T cell repertoires in COVID-19. The assay was immunoSEQ multiplex PCR, and TCRdb's table has in-frame clones only and misses some. The sample contains approximately 260,000 clones, roughly 90% of which appear only once. Material for sequencing was peripheral blood. Every receptor here comes from a man aged 50 to 59 with acute or convalescent COVID-19.

CDR3 sequence reads: CAVRDRGVSDEKLFF. In DNA form, the CDR3 reads TGTGCCGTCCGGGACAGGGGAGTGTCGGATGAAAAACTGTTTTTT. The chain links TRBV6-6 to TRBJ1-4; 10 bases line up with TRBD1. The V and J ends lost 11 bases and 6 bases, in that order; junction bases with no gene match: 12. CDR3 length: 15 amino acids. The germline gives CDR1 MNHNY, CDR2 SVGAGI (reference sequence).

The J gene is TRBJ2-1, the V gene TRBV7-2; tentative D call: TRBD2 (7 bases). The CDR3 runs 16 residues. V lost 1 base and J lost 5, with 15 bases in between. Germline CDR1 SGHTA, CDR2 FQGNSA. The CDR3 loop reads CASSLVGGHLNNEQFF. The DNA for the CDR3 is TGTGCCAGCAGCTTAGTCGGGGGGCACCTTAACAATGAGCAGTTCTTC.

The chain employs TRBV3-1 (or the pseudogene TRBV3-2) and TRBJ2-7, with TRBD1 identical over 9 bases. Germline CDR1 reads LGHDT; CDR2 reads YNNKEL (reference sequence). The V and J ends lost 1 base and 0 bases, in that order; junction bases with no gene match: 4. The CDR3 is made up of 16 amino acids. The CDR3 DNA follows: TGTGCCAGCAGCCAAGTCGGGACAGGGCGCTCCTACGAGCAGTACTTC. Protein product: CASSQVGTGRSYEQYF.

This clone was detected once. CDR3 loop: CASSWGDGIGSYTF. As DNA, the CDR3 is TGCGCCAGCAGCTGGGGAGACGGTATAGGGAGCTACACCTTC. The rearrangement links TRBV5-1 to TRBJ1-2, with D unresolved. The CDR3 extends over 14 amino acids. CDR1 is SGHRS, CDR2 YFSETQ, per germline. Trimming pared 3 bases from V and 9 bases from J, leaving 18 bases between.

The chain links TRBV2 to TRBJ2-7, with 12 positions matching TRBD2. This CDR3 has 15 residues. CDR1 and CDR2 from the germline V gene are SNHLY and FYNNEI. The junction had 10 bases not matched to a gene; V was cut back by 6 bases and J by 7 bases. The CDR3 is CASRPQLAGGGEQYF. CDR3 in DNA: TGTGCCAGCAGGCCGCAACTAGCGGGGGGTGGTGAGCAGTACTTC.

The chain is built from TRBV7-9 and TRBJ1-3, with 8 nucleotides matching TRBD1. The CDR3 has 17 amino acids. Trimming cost V 8 bases and J 0 bases; bases outside gene matches: 12. Germline CDR1 reads SEHNR; CDR2 reads FQNEAQ (reference sequence). CDR3 DNA sequence: TGTGCCAGCTCGGAGACAGGGGCGTCCCTCTCTGGAAACACCATATATTTT. As protein: CASSETGASLSGNTIYF. Variable domain in full (rest from reference TRBV7-9 and TRBJ1-3): DTGVSQNPRHKITKRGQNVTFRCDPISEHNRLYWYRQTLGQGPEFLTYFQNEAQLEKSRLLSDRFSAERPKGSFSTLEIQRTEQGDSAMYLCASSETGASLSGNTIYFGEGSWLTVV.

This chain uses TRBV29-1 with TRBJ1-1; D may be TRBD1 (5 bases). The CDR3 contains 13 residues. V gave up 5 bases and J gave up 4 bases, with 14 bases separating them. Germline CDR1 reads SQVTM; CDR2 reads ANQGSEA. The CDR3 DNA sequence: TGCAGCGTTATTCAGGGTTTGGTCACTGAAGCTTTCTTT. Translating it yields CSVIQGLVTEAFF.

The chain has TRBV6-1 and TRBJ1-2; no clear D gene. The V end was cut by 3 bases, the J end by 6 bases, with 11 bases between. The CDR3 totals 13 residues. Germline V gives CDR1 MNHNS, CDR2 SASEGT. The CDR3 bases are TGTGCCAGCAGTGATTTCGAGGAGGATGGCTACACCTTC. Its translation is CASSDFEEDGYTF.

The CDR3 spells CASTRDRGNTEAFF. In DNA, the CDR3 is TGCGCCAGCACTCGGGACAGGGGGAACACTGAAGCTTTCTTT. This chain connects TRBV10-1 to TRBJ1-1; TRBD1 agrees at 10 bases. Trimming removed 7 bases from V and 1 base from J; junction bases left unmatched: 3. CDR1 is WNHNN, CDR2 SYGVQD, per germline (reference sequence). This CDR3 region has 14 residues.

The rearrangement uses TRBV18 and TRBJ2-7, with D possibly matching TRBD2 (5 bases). This CDR3 has 12 residues. From germline, CDR1 is KGHSH and CDR2 LQKENI. V was clipped by 0 bases and J by 6 bases, with 6 bases between them. The CDR3 protein is CASSPPSGEQYF. In DNA, the CDR3 is TGTGCCAGCTCACCACCCAGCGGCGAGCAGTACTTC.

The chain carries TRBV3-1 (or the pseudogene TRBV3-2) and TRBJ1-4; the match to TRBD1 covers 8 bases. Germline CDR1 LGHDT, CDR2 YNNKEL (reference sequence). V shed 7 bases, J shed 1 base, and the junction held 8 bases outside the gene matches. CDR3 length: 16 residues. The CDR3 protein is CASKGRGPGTNEKLFF. CDR3 DNA sequence: TGTGCCAGCAAGGGCAGGGGGCCGGGAACTAATGAAAAACTGTTTTTT.

The chain links TRBV10-3 to TRBJ1-1, with a tentative D call TRBD1 (6 bases). The length of the CDR3 is 14 residues. CDR1 and CDR2 (germline): ENHRY, SYGVKD. The ends were cut back, 7 bases at V and 0 bases at J, with 12 bases in the middle. CDR3 protein: CAIKSGTLNTEAFF. The CDR3 bases are TGTGCCATCAAGTCCGGGACACTGAACACTGAAGCTTTCTTT.

V is TRBV15 and J is TRBJ2-3, with D unresolved. The CDR3 is 14 residues long. Trimming shortened V by 3 bases and J by 1 base, and 8 bases separated the two germline ends. Germline V gives CDR1 LNHNV, CDR2 YYDKDF (reference sequence). The DNA for the CDR3 is TGTGCCACCAGCAGGGGCACAGGCACAGATACGCAGTATTTT. Protein sequence: CATSRGTGTDTQYF.

The chain carries TRBV2 and TRBJ1-5; 7 bases are a match to TRBD1. Unmatched junction bases numbered 7, after V lost 11 bases and J lost 3 bases. Germline V gives CDR1 SNHLY, CDR2 FYNNEI. This CDR3 has 13 residues. In DNA, the CDR3 is TGTGCCGGACAGGAATCATTCAATCAGCCCCAGCATTTT. Its protein product is CAGQESFNQPQHF.

The chain uses TRBV28 and TRBJ1-2; no firm D call. With 4 bases removed from V and 3 bases from J, the gap between germline ends came to 9 bases. Germline CDR1 MDHEN, CDR2 SYDVKM. The CDR3 has 13 residues. Written as DNA, the CDR3 is TGTGCCAGCAGTTCCCCGGGAGACTATGGCTACACCTTC. This gives the protein CASSSPGDYGYTF.

The chain has TRBV4-1 and TRBJ1-5, with D possibly matching TRBD1 (6 bases). In germline, CDR1 is MGHRA, CDR2 YSYEKL. V gave up 0 bases and J gave up 7 bases, with 10 bases separating them. CDR3 length: 14 amino acids. In nucleotides, the CDR3 is TGCGCCAGCAGCCAAGATCCAGGGGACCAGCCCCAGCATTTT. It is translated as CASSQDPGDQPQHF.

The V gene is TRBV5-1, the J gene TRBJ2-7; no reliable D call. The CDR3 runs to 15 residues. V was clipped by 0 bases and J by 2 bases, with 12 bases between them. Germline V gives CDR1 SGHRS, CDR2 YFSETQ. The CDR3 sequence is CASSLDAILAYEQYF. CDR3 nucleotides: TGCGCCAGCAGCTTGGACGCCATATTAGCCTACGAGCAGTACTTC.

The V call is TRBV2, the J call TRBJ2-6; 12 nucleotides agree with TRBD2. Germline V gene sequence: CDR1 SNHLY, CDR2 FYNNEI. Losses at the gene ends were 3 bases for V and 3 bases for J; bases not matched to a gene: 6. The CDR3 runs to 18 residues. This CDR3 is CASSESSGGAYGANVLTF. The CDR3 DNA reads as TGTGCCAGCAGTGAGTCTAGCGGGGGGGCCTATGGGGCCAACGTCCTGACTTTC.

This clone has just a few counts. The CDR3 is CASSEAPGQVMGGYTF. CDR3 DNA sequence: TGTGCCAGCAGTGAAGCCCCGGGACAGGTGATGGGGGGCTACACCTTC. This chain links TRBV2 with TRBJ1-2, with TRBD1 identical over 8 bases. This CDR3 has 16 amino acids. With 0 bases clipped from V and 8 bases from J, the junction kept 11 bases outside the gene matches. CDR1 is SNHLY and CDR2 is FYNNEI in the germline V gene.

The sample holds one count of this clone. V usage is TRBV6-5 and J usage is TRBJ2-4; 8 nucleotides line up with TRBD1. The CDR3 covers 15 residues. Trimming at V came to 7 bases and at J to 9 bases, leaving 14 bases not matched to a gene. Germline V lookup: CDR1 MNHEY, CDR2 SVGAGI. CDR3 bases: TGTGCCAGCACCCCGCCGACAGGGGAGAGAGGCATTCAGTACTTC. This encodes CASTPPTGERGIQYF.

The V and J genes are TRBV19 and TRBJ1-2; TRBD1 is a possible D gene (6 bases). The V end was cut by 7 bases, the J end by 7 bases, with 13 bases between. From germline, CDR1 is LNHDA and CDR2 SQIVND (reference sequence). CDR3 size: 12 residues. The CDR3 coding sequence is TGTGCCAGTACCGAGGGGACATTTGGCTACACCTTC. It codes for CASTEGTFGYTF.

The chain carries TRBV7-9 and TRBJ2-7; D unclear. Germline-derived CDR1 and CDR2 are SEHNR and FQNEAQ (reference sequence). The CDR3 extends over 14 amino acids. V lost 3 bases to trimming and J lost 6 bases, with 15 bases between them. CDR3 bases: TGTGCCAGCAGCTTCCCATGGCGGTTCGGCGAGCAGTACTTC. This gives the protein CASSFPWRFGEQYF.

This chain uses TRBV7-8 with TRBJ1-4; the D gene is possibly TRBD1 (5 bases). V lost 3 bases, J lost 2 bases, and 10 bases lay in between. This CDR3 contains 15 residues. Germline V gene sequence: CDR1 SGHVS, CDR2 FQNEAQ. The CDR3 DNA is TGTGCCAGCAGCTTGGTAGGGGCGACTAATGAAAAACTGTTTTTT. This translates into CASSLVGATNEKLFF.

V usage is TRBV3-1 (or the pseudogene TRBV3-2) and J usage is TRBJ1-1, with D possibly TRBD1 on 6 matching bases. This CDR3 is built from 15 residues. CDR1 and CDR2 (germline): LGHDT, YNNKEL (reference sequence). The V and J ends lost 0 bases and 1 base respectively, with 9 bases between them. The CDR3 sequence is CASSQDQGGNTEAFF. CDR3 nucleotides: TGTGCCAGCAGCCAAGATCAAGGGGGGAACACTGAAGCTTTCTTT.

The chain recombines TRBV3-1 (or the pseudogene TRBV3-2) with TRBJ1-1; D is ambiguous. V was shortened by 3 bases and J by 5 bases, with 13 bases between the two germline ends. The CDR3 has 14 amino acids. In germline, CDR1 is LGHDT, CDR2 YNNKEL (reference sequence). The CDR3 loop reads CASSQGGGVTEAFF. CDR3 coding DNA: TGTGCCAGCAGCCAGGGAGGCGGTGTGACTGAAGCTTTCTTT.

The CDR3 protein is CASSGGQGAKQYF. Written as DNA, the CDR3 is TGTGCCAGCAGTGGGGGACAGGGGGCCAAGCAGTACTTC. The rearrangement uses TRBV2 and TRBJ2-7; TRBD1 matches 12 bases. CDR3 length equals 13 residues. CDR1 is SNHLY and CDR2 is FYNNEI in the germline V gene. Trimming at V came to 4 bases and at J to 8 bases, leaving 3 bases not matched to a gene.

This sequence joins TRBV9 and TRBJ1-4, with 7 bases aligning to TRBD1. Germline V gene sequence: CDR1 SGDLS, CDR2 YYNGEE. V lost 0 bases to trimming and J lost 1 base; unmatched junction nucleotides: 0. This CDR3 contains 15 residues. CDR3 region: CASSVDRGTNEKLFF. The CDR3 DNA reads TGTGCCAGCAGCGTAGACAGGGGAACTAATGAAAAACTGTTTTTT.

The chain links TRBV9 to TRBJ2-5, with D tentatively TRBD2 (6 bases). The CDR3 is 15 amino acids. Germline V lookup: CDR1 SGDLS, CDR2 YYNGEE. Trimming shortened V by 1 base and J by 4 bases, and 14 bases separated the two germline ends. CDR3: CASSVTLYGGETQYF. In nucleotides, the CDR3 is TGTGCCAGCAGCGTAACCTTGTACGGGGGAGAGACCCAGTACTTC.

In this sample, this clone turned up once. The chain links TRBV27 to TRBJ2-3; D not certain. V dropped 0 bases and J dropped 0 bases, with 10 bases sitting between them. This CDR3 is built from 16 residues. The germline CDR1 and CDR2 sequences are MNHEY and SMNVEV (reference sequence). This CDR3 reads CASSLSSGTSTDTQYF. The CDR3, as DNA: TGTGCCAGCAGTTTATCCTCAGGCACCAGCACAGATACGCAGTATTTT.

The rearrangement joins TRBV13 to TRBJ2-7; tentatively, D is TRBD1 (6 bases). Trimming left V 5 bases short and J 9 bases short, with 14 bases between. Germline V lookup: CDR1 PRHDT, CDR2 FYEKMQ (reference sequence). This CDR3 spans 12 amino acids. The CDR3 bases are TGTGCCAGCAGCCCCGAGGGGGAAGTGCAGTACTTC. It codes for CASSPEGEVQYF.